What follows is one T cell receptor (beta chain) and its context. Its antigen is currently unknown. This entry is derived from a study of cytomegalovirus exposure and HLA in healthy donors. Donors showed nominal health when sampled, although they likely had unrecorded immune exposures. The V and J ends lost 2 bases and 4 bases, in that order; junction bases with no gene match: 10. Germline CDR1 is SEHNR and CDR2 is FQNEAQ (reference sequence). CDR3 length: 16 residues. Primers included in the PCR were 60 Vbeta and 13 Jbeta primers. Measured with immunoSEQ multiplex PCR; TCRdb has only the in-frame clones, and not every one. The repertoire has more than 90,000 clones, 82% of them found once; the top ten carry approximately 3.9%. Study-wide results and caveats: Later analysis indicated greater clonal expansion among HLA-associated TCR beta chains than among equally common other chains. By a later analysis, the bulk of CMV-associated TCR beta chains appeared HLA-restricted. In a later analysis, HLA-C alleles had the fewest associated TCRs, DRB1 alleles the most.

The clonotype was recovered from a man aged 50 to 60 in good health and CMV-seronegative. The V and J genes are TRBV7-9 and TRBJ1-1; 7 bases line up with TRBD1. Input material: PBMCs. This chain's CDR3 is CASSLRRGLSSTEAFF. The CDR3 DNA reads TGTGCCAGCAGCTTAAGGAGGGGGCTGTCGAGCACTGAAGCTTTCTTT. The full variable domain, rest sourced from reference TRBV7-9 and TRBJ1-1, is DTGVSQNPRHKITKRGQNVTFRCDPISEHNRLYWYRQTLGQGPEFLTYFQNEAQLEKSRLLSDRFSAERPKGSFSTLEIQRTEQGDSAMYLCASSLRRGLSSTEAFFGQGTRLTVV.